What follows are 17 T cell receptor beta chains derived from one specimen sequenced in a study of patients and donors after allogeneic stem cell transplantation. TCRdb passed the RT-PCR reads through MiXCR, listing each CDR3 protein once. The sample records 400,000 to 450,000 distinct CDR3 sequences, approximately 16% being singletons. Specimen: blood, either unsorted or a sorted T cell fraction (not recorded which). The receptors were gathered from a human donor who was either an allogeneic HSCT recipient or a stem cell or donor lymphocyte infusion donor (not recorded which). It is not recorded whose cells these are; they may come from a transplant donor.

The V gene is TRBV11-2, the J gene TRBJ2-2, with TRBD2 identical over 15 bases. V gave up 5 bases and J gave up 3 bases; unmatched junction bases: 13. This CDR3 spans 20 amino acids. CDR1 and CDR2 (germline): SGHAT, FQNNGV. For the CDR3, the DNA is TGTGCCAGCAGCCCCCTCGGGGGGGGACTAGCGGGGGGTTACACCGGGGAGCTGTTTTTT. This translates into CASSPLGGGLAGGYTGELFF.

This clonotype was seen more than once but under ten times. J is TRBJ1-1 and V is TRBV12-3 or TRBV12-4, with 7 bases fitting TRBD1. V dropped 6 bases and J dropped 2; count of bases not matched to a gene: 6. The CDR3 runs to 14 residues. The DNA for the CDR3 is TGTGCCAGCAGGAAGACAGGGTCCAACACTGAAGCTTTCTTT. Protein: CASRKTGSNTEAFF.

The chain employs TRBV11-2 and TRBJ2-1; 10 bases agree with TRBD2. There are 22 residues in the CDR3. With V trimmed by 1 base and J by 0 bases, 18 bases remained unmatched. Germline V CDR1 and CDR2: SGHAT, FQNNGV. DNA for the CDR3: TGTGCCAGCAGCTTAGGGGGAGTACTAGCGGGGACCACAAAGAGCTCCTACAATGAGCAGTTCTTC. Translated, it gives CASSLGGVLAGTTKSSYNEQFF.

This clonotype was observed at least ten times. This chain uses TRBV6-5 with TRBJ2-5; D possibly corresponds to TRBD2 (5 bases). The CDR3 spans 15 residues. Trimming shortened V by 0 bases and J by 5 bases, and 13 bases separated the two germline ends. The germline gives CDR1 MNHEY, CDR2 SVGAGI. DNA for the CDR3: TGTGCCAGCAGTTACTCGATGTCCAGCGGTGAGACCCAGTACTTC. Amino acid sequence: CASSYSMSSGETQYF.

This clonotype was found a few times. The rearrangement links TRBV25-1 to TRBJ1-5; D perhaps matches TRBD1 (5 bases). CDR1 and CDR2 (germline): MGHDK, SYGVNS. This CDR3 contains 14 residues. V lost 2 bases and J 5 bases, leaving 10 bases between the germline ends. The CDR3 bases are TGTGCCAGCAGTGAAGGGACGGGTCATCAGCCCCAGCATTTT. Translating it yields CASSEGTGHQPQHF.

This clonotype was counted a single time. CDR3 bases: TGTGCCAGCAGCTCTAGCCCGCGAGAGACCCAGTACTTC. Translation gives CASSSSPRETQYF. V and J are TRBV7-9 and TRBJ2-5; D possibly corresponds to TRBD2 (5 bases). Per the germline V gene, CDR1 is SEHNR and CDR2 is FQNEAQ (reference sequence). The CDR3 covers 13 residues. Trimming cost V 4 bases and J 4 bases, with 10 bases left between them.

This clonotype came up a few times. The gene calls are TRBV3-1 and TRBJ2-1, with 14 bases lining up with TRBD2. The CDR3 runs 17 residues. Unmatched junction bases numbered 4, after V lost 5 bases and J lost 1 base. Germline lookup yields CDR1 LGHDT and CDR2 YNNKEL (reference sequence). The CDR3 sequence: CASSEGLAGESYNEQFF. The CDR3 coding sequence is TGTGCCAGCAGCGAGGGACTAGCGGGAGAATCCTACAATGAGCAGTTCTTC.

The chain employs TRBV20-1 and TRBJ1-2; D is uncertain. There are 14 residues in the CDR3. In germline, CDR1 is DFQATT, CDR2 SNEGSKA (reference sequence). V lost 1 base, J lost 4 bases, and 13 bases lay in between. CDR3 nucleotides: TGCAGTGCTAGAGTTTCGGGAAGGATCTATGGCTACACCTTC. It yields the protein CSARVSGRIYGYTF.

This clonotype was seen a few times. The V call is TRBV11-3, the J call TRBJ2-7; 8 bases are a match to TRBD2. Losses at the gene ends were 3 bases for V and 2 bases for J; bases not matched to a gene: 6. CDR3 length: 15 amino acids. CDR1 and CDR2 from the germline V gene are SGHNT and YENEEA. CDR3 sequence: CASSFGSGTTYEQYF. The CDR3, as DNA: TGTGCCAGCAGCTTTGGTAGCGGGACGACCTACGAGCAGTACTTC.

This clonotype was seen repeatedly, ten times or more. The V gene is TRBV5-1, the J gene TRBJ2-2, with TRBD2 matching 7 bases. The CDR3 is 14 amino acids. CDR1 SGHRS and CDR2 YFSETQ come from the germline V gene. V trimming: 6 bases; J trimming: 3 bases; junction bases outside the gene matches: 5. CDR3 sequence (DNA): TGCGCCAGCACCCAGCGGGGTGACACCGGGGAGCTGTTTTTT. Translation gives CASTQRGDTGELFF. The entire variable domain, with the rest obtained from reference TRBV5-1 and TRBJ2-2, is as follows: KAGVTQTPRYLIKTRGQQVTLSCSPISGHRSVSWYQQTPGQGLQFLFEYFSETQRNKGNFPGRFSGRQFSNSRSEMNVSTLELGDSALYLCASTQRGDTGELFFGEGSRLTVL.

V is TRBV6-1 and J is TRBJ1-1, with D uncertain. Trimming left V 5 bases short and J 3 bases short, with 13 bases between. This CDR3 contains 14 residues. Germline values: CDR1 MNHNS, CDR2 SASEGT. CDR3 residues: CASSTRQADTEAFF. The CDR3 DNA reads TGTGCCAGCAGTACTAGACAAGCCGACACTGAAGCTTTCTTT.

DNA for the CDR3: TGTGCCATCAGTGATTTAGGGGCAGGGCAGCCCCAGCATTTT. Translating gives CAISDLGAGQPQHF. The V and J genes are TRBV10-3 and TRBJ1-5; a weak D match, TRBD1 (5 bases). Trimming pared 3 bases from V and 7 bases from J, leaving 13 bases between. Per germline, CDR1 ENHRY and CDR2 SYGVKD. The CDR3 has 14 residues.

This clonotype was counted between two and nine times. The chain recombines TRBV13 with TRBJ2-1; TRBD1 matches at 10 bases. CDR3 length: 15 residues. The V and J ends lost 5 bases and 4 bases, in that order; junction bases with no gene match: 5. Germline V gene lookup returns CDR1 PRHDT and CDR2 FYEKMQ (reference sequence). Written as DNA, the CDR3 is TGTGCCAGCAGCCTCCGGGACAGGGGATACAATGAGCAGTTCTTC. Its translation is CASSLRDRGYNEQFF.

A few counts support this clonotype. The V and J genes are TRBV5-1 and TRBJ2-6; the D is unclear. The CDR3 length is 16 residues. The V and J ends lost 0 bases and 4 bases respectively, with 11 bases between them. Germline V gene data show CDR1 as SGHRS and CDR2 as YFSETQ. CDR3 sequence reads: CASSLVRAGGANVLTF. CDR3 coding DNA: TGCGCCAGCAGCTTGGTTCGGGCTGGAGGGGCCAACGTCCTGACTTTC.

In this sample, this clonotype turned up a few times. CDR3 in amino acids: CASSQSFGSEQYF. DNA of the CDR3: TGCGCCAGCAGCCAATCCTTTGGTTCCGAGCAGTACTTC. The V gene is TRBV4-1, the J gene TRBJ2-7, with D unresolved. The CDR3 has 13 amino acids. Germline assignment: CDR1 MGHRA and CDR2 YSYEKL. With 2 bases removed from V and 6 bases from J, the gap between germline ends came to 11 bases.

The rearrangement uses TRBV9 and TRBJ1-3; TRBD1 aligns across 11 bases. The CDR3 runs to 16 residues. Trimming at V came to 2 bases and at J to 4 bases, leaving 5 bases not matched to a gene. Germline lookup yields CDR1 SGDLS and CDR2 YYNGEE. The CDR3 is CASSVGDRGYGNTIYF. CDR3 sequence (DNA): TGTGCCAGCAGCGTGGGGGACAGGGGGTACGGAAACACCATATATTTT.

The table lists this clonotype with many counts. The rearrangement links TRBV25-1 to TRBJ2-1, with D possibly matching TRBD1 (5 bases). Germline CDR1 and CDR2: MGHDK and SYGVNS. The ends were cut back, 3 bases at V and 3 bases at J, with 12 bases in the middle. The CDR3 has 15 amino acids. CDR3 sequence reads: CASSDPMTVYNEQFF. CDR3 DNA sequence: TGTGCCAGCAGTGACCCCATGACAGTCTACAATGAGCAGTTCTTC. Full variable domain (remainder filled in from reference TRBV25-1 and TRBJ2-1): EADIYQTPRYLVIGTGKKITLECSQTMGHDKMYWYQQDPGMELHLIHYSYGVNSTEKGDLSSESTVSRIRTEHFPLTLESARPSHTSQYLCASSDPMTVYNEQFFGPGTRLTVL.